A single sample gave rise to the 10 T cell receptor beta chains below, sequenced in a study of shared clonotypes between healthy human individuals. TCRdb's table, derived via immunoSEQ multiplex PCR, lists solely in-frame clones and lacks some. The sample holds about 2.1 million clones; roughly 93% are singletons and the top ten take about 1.7%. CD45RO negativity and positive selection for CCR7 defined naive CD8 cells, a population that excluded terminally differentiated effector memory CD45RA+ cells. The sample consisted of naive CD8+ T cells from PBMCs. The origin of the receptors is a man between 18 and 29 years old in good health. Some clones in this sample may be carry-over from other donors' samples.

The genes are TRBV27 and TRBJ2-1; the D gene is possibly TRBD1 (5 bases). V lost 5 bases and J lost 0, with 14 bases in between. CDR1 is MNHEY and CDR2 is SMNVEV in the germline V gene (reference sequence). There are 16 residues in the CDR3. CDR3 bases: TGTGCCAGCAGTAGGACGACAGCACTCTCCTACAATGAGCAGTTCTTC. It is translated as CASSRTTALSYNEQFF.

The chain links TRBV4-3 to TRBJ2-1; D may be TRBD2 (6 bases). Looked up from germline, CDR1 is LGHNA and CDR2 is YSLEER. The length of the CDR3 is 13 residues. V gave up 0 bases and J gave up 8 bases, with 8 bases separating them. The CDR3 bases are TGCGCCAGCAGCCAAGATTGGGGGGATGAGCAGTTCTTC. Its protein is CASSQDWGDEQFF.

The chain recombines TRBV7-9 with TRBJ1-2; TRBD1 matches 7 bases. Germline-derived CDR1 and CDR2 are SEHNR and FQNEAQ (reference sequence). The CDR3 totals 14 residues. The ends lost 5 bases at V and 3 bases at J; junction bases unmatched: 6. CDR3 sequence: CASSDTGVYYGYTF. The CDR3 DNA reads TGTGCCAGCAGCGATACAGGGGTGTACTATGGCTACACCTTC.

The chain joins TRBV6-5 to TRBJ2-1; D gene unclear. V lost 8 bases to trimming and J lost 2 bases, with 7 bases between them. This CDR3 has 12 amino acids. Germline assignment: CDR1 MNHEY and CDR2 SVGAGI. The CDR3 here is CASGGPYNEQFF. The CDR3, as DNA: TGTGCCAGCGGCGGTCCCTACAATGAGCAGTTCTTC.

The chain joins TRBV5-8 to TRBJ1-2; tentatively, D is TRBD1 (5 bases). Between the trimmed V and J ends, which lost 0 bases and 2 bases, there was a span of 17 bases. The CDR3 has 17 residues. Germline assignment: CDR1 SGHTS and CDR2 YDEGEE. Here the CDR3 reads CASSLARQTWGNYGYTF. CDR3 nucleotide sequence: TGTGCCAGCAGCTTGGCGCGACAGACCTGGGGAAACTATGGCTACACCTTC.

The chain joins TRBV15 to TRBJ1-2, with D perhaps TRBD1 (5 bases). Trimming removed 6 bases at V and 8 bases at J, with 19 bases between. The CDR3 is 14 amino acids. Germline CDR1 LNHNV, CDR2 YYDKDF (reference sequence). The CDR3 protein is CATRLSGAGDGYTF. CDR3 nucleotide sequence: TGTGCCACCAGGCTTAGCGGGGCAGGAGACGGCTACACCTTC. Drawing the rest from reference TRBV15 and TRBJ1-2, the complete variable domain is DAMVIQNPRYQVTQFGKPVTLSCSQTLNHNVMYWYQQKSSQAPKLLFHYYDKDFNNEADTPDNFQSRRPNTSFCFLDIRSPGLGDTAMYLCATRLSGAGDGYTFGSGTRLTVV.

The rearrangement links TRBV6-1 to TRBJ1-5; D is unclear. Trimming stripped 7 bases from V and 6 bases from J, with 13 bases between. In germline, CDR1 is MNHNS, CDR2 SASEGT. This CDR3 has 13 amino acids. CDR3 protein: CASTYGVGQPQHF. In DNA, the CDR3 is TGTGCCAGCACTTACGGGGTTGGTCAGCCCCAGCATTTT.

This clone has only a few counts. The sample contains more than one DNA sequence encoding this CDR3. The chain links TRBV30 to TRBJ1-1; the D gene is possibly TRBD1 (6 bases). Deletions cut 0 bases from V and 3 bases from J, with 8 bases between. From germline, CDR1 is GTSNPN and CDR2 SVGIG (reference sequence). The CDR3 consists of 13 residues. The CDR3 nucleotides read TGTGCCTGGAGTGTAGGGGGAGACACTGAAGCTTTCTTT. This translates into CAWSVGGDTEAFF.

A word on this clone: Other DNA sequences of this sample code for an identical CDR3. V and J are TRBV27 and TRBJ2-7, with D perhaps being TRBD1 or TRBD2 (5 bases each). The CDR3 length is 13 residues. The V and J ends lost 2 bases and 6 bases respectively, with 11 bases between them. Germline CDR1 is MNHEY and CDR2 is SMNVEV (reference sequence). In DNA form, the CDR3 reads TGTGCCAGCAGTTTAGGGACGGCGGGCGAGCAGTACTTC. Protein product: CASSLGTAGEQYF.

This chain uses TRBV30 with TRBJ1-2; no clear D. This CDR3 spans 17 amino acids. With 1 base removed from V and 7 bases from J, the gap between germline ends came to 25 bases. Germline V CDR1 and CDR2: GTSNPN, SVGIG (reference sequence). The CDR3 DNA sequence: TGTGCCTGGAGTGAAGCCCCCAGAGGGCCCGAATCTGCTGGCTACACCTTC. Translated, it gives CAWSEAPRGPESAGYTF.